The 10 T cell receptor beta chains in this list originate from one sample, sequenced in a study of T cell responses to AZD1222 COVID-19 vaccine. Measured with immunoSEQ multiplex PCR; TCRdb has only the in-frame clones, and not every one. Among 110,000 to 150,000 clones listed, 90% to 95% were seen once. Sequencing was performed on peripheral blood, taken after recovery from COVID-19. The receptors derive from an adult who had recovered from COVID-19.

This clone was seen just once. CDR3: CASSQMRGLSSGELFF. Here the CDR3 DNA reads TGTGCCAGCAGCCAAATGAGGGGCCTGTCTTCCGGGGAGCTGTTTTTT. J is TRBJ2-2 and V is TRBV3-1 (or the pseudogene TRBV3-2), with D perhaps given as TRBD1 or TRBD2 (5 bases each). V was pared by 2 bases and J by 6 bases, with 16 bases between. This CDR3 has 16 amino acids. CDR1 is LGHDT and CDR2 is YNNKEL in the germline V gene (reference sequence).

The J gene is TRBJ2-1, the V gene TRBV7-8; D remains ambiguous. The length of the CDR3 is 11 residues. Germline V gene sequence: CDR1 SGHVS, CDR2 FQNEAQ. V dropped 1 base and J dropped 7 bases, with 2 bases sitting between them. CDR3 in amino acids: CASSLDNEQFF. Here the CDR3 DNA reads TGTGCCAGCAGCTTAGATAATGAGCAGTTCTTC. Variable domain in full (rest from reference TRBV7-8 and TRBJ2-1): GAGVSQSPRYKVAKRGQDVALRCDPISGHVSLFWYQQALGQGPEFLTYFQNEAQLDKSGLPSDRFFAERPEGSVSTLKIQRTQQEDSAVYLCASSLDNEQFFGPGTRLTVL.

The rearrangement joins TRBV18 to TRBJ2-3, with 9 bases fitting TRBD2. The germline V gene has CDR1 KGHSH and CDR2 LQKENI. J gave up 4 bases and V 3 bases, and 8 bases lay outside the gene matches. This CDR3 spans 16 amino acids. Here the CDR3 reads CASSPVAGAPADTQYF. The CDR3 nucleotides are TGTGCCAGCTCACCCGTAGCGGGAGCCCCAGCAGATACGCAGTATTTT. Full variable domain (missing parts from reference TRBV18 and TRBJ2-3): NAGVMQNPRHLVRRRGQEARLRCSPMKGHSHVYWYRQLPEEGLKFMVYLQKENIIDESGMPKERFSAEFPKEGPSILRIQQVVRGDSAAYFCASSPVAGAPADTQYFGPGTRLTVL.

V is TRBV27 and J is TRBJ1-5, with D possibly matching TRBD1 (5 bases). This CDR3 contains 14 residues. Germline V gene sequence: CDR1 MNHEY, CDR2 SMNVEV (reference sequence). The V gene lost 3 bases and the J gene lost 4 bases, with 10 bases spanning the gap. CDR3 region: CASSFGGFNQPQHF. In DNA, the CDR3 is TGTGCCAGCAGTTTCGGGGGGTTTAATCAGCCCCAGCATTTT.

In its sample, this clone was seen a few times. The chain combines TRBV4-2 with TRBJ1-2; no reliable D call. The length of the CDR3 is 12 residues. Germline CDR1 is LGHNA and CDR2 is YNFKEQ. V shed 2 bases and J shed 6 bases, with 7 bases lying between them. This chain's CDR3 is CASSQYPDGYTF. The CDR3 nucleotides read TGTGCCAGCAGCCAATATCCGGATGGCTACACCTTC.

The V gene is TRBV28, the J gene TRBJ2-1, with D hard to call. Between the trimmed V and J ends, which lost 7 bases and 13 bases, there was a span of 23 bases. Germline CDR1 and CDR2: MDHEN and SYDVKM. This CDR3 spans 14 amino acids. CDR3 protein: CASIQGRTVGRQFF. CDR3 nucleotides: TGTGCCAGCATCCAAGGTAGGACCGTAGGACGACAGTTCTTC.

The J gene is TRBJ1-4, the V gene TRBV27; TRBD1 agrees at 8 bases. There are 13 residues in the CDR3. CDR1 MNHEY and CDR2 SMNVEV come from the germline V gene (reference sequence). The V segment lost 10 bases and the J segment 4 bases; nucleotides outside the gene matches: 5. CDR3 region: CATSGQDNEKLFF. The CDR3 nucleotides read TGTGCCACCTCGGGACAGGATAATGAAAAACTGTTTTTT.

The genes are TRBV6-1 and TRBJ2-1; the D gene is possibly TRBD2 (6 bases). V was trimmed by 3 bases and J by 0 bases, leaving 12 bases between them. The CDR3 has 16 residues. Germline CDR1 reads MNHNS; CDR2 reads SASEGT. Written as DNA, the CDR3 is TGTGCCAGCAGTGATGGGACTTCGAGCTCCTACAATGAGCAGTTCTTC. Protein: CASSDGTSSSYNEQFF.

V is TRBV28 and J is TRBJ2-7; D gene uncertain. This CDR3 is built from 12 residues. CDR1 is MDHEN, CDR2 SYDVKM, per germline. Deletions cut 6 bases from V and 3 bases from J, with 9 bases between. Here the CDR3 reads CASRGRHYEQYF. Written as DNA, the CDR3 is TGTGCCAGCAGAGGCAGACACTACGAGCAGTACTTC.

This sequence joins TRBV28 and TRBJ2-3, with D unresolved. The germline gives CDR1 MDHEN, CDR2 SYDVKM. This CDR3 spans 12 amino acids. V shed 3 bases and J shed 4 bases, with 5 bases lying between them. The CDR3 reads CASSFGADTQYF. In DNA, the CDR3 is TGTGCCAGCAGTTTCGGCGCAGATACGCAGTATTTT.